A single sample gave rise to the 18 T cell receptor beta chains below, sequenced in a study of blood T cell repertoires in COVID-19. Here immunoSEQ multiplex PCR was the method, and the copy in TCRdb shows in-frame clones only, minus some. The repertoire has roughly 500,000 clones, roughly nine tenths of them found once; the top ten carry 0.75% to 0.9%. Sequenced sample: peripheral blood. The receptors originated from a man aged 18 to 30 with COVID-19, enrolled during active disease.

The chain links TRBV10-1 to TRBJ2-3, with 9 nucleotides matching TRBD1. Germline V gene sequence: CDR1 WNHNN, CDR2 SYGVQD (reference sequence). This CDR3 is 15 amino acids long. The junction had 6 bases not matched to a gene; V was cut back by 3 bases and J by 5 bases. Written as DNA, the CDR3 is TGCGCCAGCAGTGAATTTACAGGGGGCAAAGATACGCAGTATTTT. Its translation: CASSEFTGGKDTQYF.

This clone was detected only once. Here the CDR3 reads CASSPGTGVYNEQFF. The CDR3 DNA reads TGTGCCAGCAGCCCCGGGACAGGGGTTTACAATGAGCAGTTCTTC. The chain couples TRBV7-8 to TRBJ2-1; 10 bases match TRBD1. Germline V lookup: CDR1 SGHVS, CDR2 FQNEAQ. The CDR3 loop spans 15 amino acids. Germline trimming cut 5 bases from V and 4 bases from J; bases unmatched to any gene: 5.

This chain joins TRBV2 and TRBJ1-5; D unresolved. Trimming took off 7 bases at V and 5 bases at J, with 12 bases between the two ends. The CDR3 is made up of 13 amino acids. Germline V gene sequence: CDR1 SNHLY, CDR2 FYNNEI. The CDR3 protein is CASTGVLYQPQHF. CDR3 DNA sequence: TGTGCCAGCACCGGGGTCCTTTATCAGCCCCAGCATTTT.

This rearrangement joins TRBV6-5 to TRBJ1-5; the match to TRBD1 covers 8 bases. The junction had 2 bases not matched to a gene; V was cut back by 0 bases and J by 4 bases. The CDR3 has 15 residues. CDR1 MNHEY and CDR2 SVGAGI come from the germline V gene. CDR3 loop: CASSYSGQVNQPQHF. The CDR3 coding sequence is TGTGCCAGCAGTTACTCGGGACAGGTAAATCAGCCCCAGCATTTT.

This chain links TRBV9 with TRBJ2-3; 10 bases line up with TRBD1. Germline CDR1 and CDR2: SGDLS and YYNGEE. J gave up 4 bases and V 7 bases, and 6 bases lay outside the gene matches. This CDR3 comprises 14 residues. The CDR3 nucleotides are TGTGCCAGCGGGAGTGGACAGGGGGCAGATACGCAGTATTTT. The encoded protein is CASGSGQGADTQYF.

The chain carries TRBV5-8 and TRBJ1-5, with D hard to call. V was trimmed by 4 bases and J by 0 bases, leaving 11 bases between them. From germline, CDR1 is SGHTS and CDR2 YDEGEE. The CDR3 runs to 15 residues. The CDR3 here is CASSPSPYSNQPQHF. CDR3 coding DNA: TGTGCCAGCAGCCCGAGCCCTTATAGCAATCAGCCCCAGCATTTT.

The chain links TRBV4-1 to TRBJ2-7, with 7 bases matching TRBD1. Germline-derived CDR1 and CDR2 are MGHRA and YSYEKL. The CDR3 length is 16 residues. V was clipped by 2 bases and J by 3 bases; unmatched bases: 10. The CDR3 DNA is TGCGCCAGCAGCCAAACAGACAGGGTAGAAATCTACGAGCAGTACTTC. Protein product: CASSQTDRVEIYEQYF.

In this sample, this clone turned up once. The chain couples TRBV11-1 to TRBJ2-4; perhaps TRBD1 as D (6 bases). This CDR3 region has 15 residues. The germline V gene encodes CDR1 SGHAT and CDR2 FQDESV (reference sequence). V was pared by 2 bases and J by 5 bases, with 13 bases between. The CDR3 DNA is TGTGCCAGCAGCTTATCACCATGGGGGCAAAACATTCAGTACTTC. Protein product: CASSLSPWGQNIQYF.

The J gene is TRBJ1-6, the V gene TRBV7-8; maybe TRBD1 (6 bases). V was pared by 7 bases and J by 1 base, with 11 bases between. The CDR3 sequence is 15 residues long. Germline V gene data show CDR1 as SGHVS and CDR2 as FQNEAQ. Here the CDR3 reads CASKLGASYNSPLHF. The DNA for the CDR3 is TGTGCCAGCAAATTGGGGGCGTCCTATAATTCACCCCTCCACTTT.

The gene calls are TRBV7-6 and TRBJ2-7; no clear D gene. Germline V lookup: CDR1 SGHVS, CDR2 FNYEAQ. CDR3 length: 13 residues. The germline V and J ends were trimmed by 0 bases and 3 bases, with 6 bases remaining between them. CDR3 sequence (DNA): TGTGCCAGCAGCTTAGCGCTTAGCTACGAGCAGTACTTC. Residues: CASSLALSYEQYF.

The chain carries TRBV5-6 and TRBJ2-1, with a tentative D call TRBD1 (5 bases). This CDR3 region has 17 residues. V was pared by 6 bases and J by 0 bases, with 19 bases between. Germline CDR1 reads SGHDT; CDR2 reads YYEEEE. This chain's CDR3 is CASIEQTGGSSYNEQFF. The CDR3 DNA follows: TGTGCCAGCATCGAACAAACAGGTGGTAGCTCCTACAATGAGCAGTTCTTC.

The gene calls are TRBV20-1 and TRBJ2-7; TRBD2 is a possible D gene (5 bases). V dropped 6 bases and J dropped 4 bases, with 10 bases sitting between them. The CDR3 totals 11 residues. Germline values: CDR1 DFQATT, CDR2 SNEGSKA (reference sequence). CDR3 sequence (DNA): TGCAGTGCGCGGGCCTCATACGAGCAGTACTTC. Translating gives CSARASYEQYF.

As DNA, the CDR3 is TGTGCCAGCCTGGGGGGTGAGGGCACTGAAGCTTTCTTT. Encoded protein: CASLGGEGTEAFF. The chain joins TRBV27 to TRBJ1-1, with a possible D match to TRBD1 (5 bases). V lost 8 bases, J lost 4 bases, and 14 bases lay in between. Germline CDR1 MNHEY, CDR2 SMNVEV (reference sequence). This CDR3 comprises 13 residues.

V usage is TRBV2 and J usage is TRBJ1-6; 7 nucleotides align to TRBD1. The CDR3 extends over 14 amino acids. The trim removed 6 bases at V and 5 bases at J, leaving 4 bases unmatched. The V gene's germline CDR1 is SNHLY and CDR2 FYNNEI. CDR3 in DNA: TGTGCCAGCAGACGCGACAGGGATAATTCACCCCTCCACTTT. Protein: CASRRDRDNSPLHF.

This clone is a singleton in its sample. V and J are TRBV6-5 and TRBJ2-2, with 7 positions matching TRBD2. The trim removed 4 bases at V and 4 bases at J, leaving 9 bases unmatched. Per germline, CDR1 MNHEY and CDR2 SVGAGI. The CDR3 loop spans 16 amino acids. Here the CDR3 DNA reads TGTGCCAGCAGTTTCGAGCCGGGACTACCCACCGGGGAGCTGTTTTTT. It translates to CASSFEPGLPTGELFF.

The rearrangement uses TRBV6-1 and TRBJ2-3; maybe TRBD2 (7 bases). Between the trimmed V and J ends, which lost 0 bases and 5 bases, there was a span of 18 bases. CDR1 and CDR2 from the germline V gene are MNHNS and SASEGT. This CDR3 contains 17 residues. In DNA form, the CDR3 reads TGTGCCAGCAGTGAAGCTGCGGGGGCCGCCTCACAAGATACGCAGTATTTT. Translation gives CASSEAAGAASQDTQYF.

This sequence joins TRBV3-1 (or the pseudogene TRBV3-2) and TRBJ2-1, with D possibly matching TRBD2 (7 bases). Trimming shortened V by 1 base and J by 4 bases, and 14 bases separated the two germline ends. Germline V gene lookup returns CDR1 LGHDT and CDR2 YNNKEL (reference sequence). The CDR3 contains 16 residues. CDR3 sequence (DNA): TGTGCCAGCAGCCAAGGCCTCGGGGGGCCGTACAATGAGCAGTTCTTC. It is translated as CASSQGLGGPYNEQFF.

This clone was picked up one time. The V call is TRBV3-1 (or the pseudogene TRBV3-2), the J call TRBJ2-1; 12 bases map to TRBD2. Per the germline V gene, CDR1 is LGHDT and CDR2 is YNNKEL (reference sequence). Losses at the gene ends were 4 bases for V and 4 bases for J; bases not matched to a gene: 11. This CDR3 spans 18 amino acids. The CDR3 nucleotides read TGTGCCAGCAGCCCCACGACCCTAGCGGGAGGGCCGTACAATGAGCAGTTCTTC. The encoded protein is CASSPTTLAGGPYNEQFF.